Below, 28 T cell receptor beta chains from the same sample are listed, as sequenced in a study of CD8 T cells in Susac syndrome. RNA totalling roughly 0.45 to 1 ug underwent reverse transcription with random hexamers. TCRdb independently ran MiXCR on the immunoSEQ multiplex PCR reads; one entry per CDR3 protein. The data show 120,000 to 150,000 distinct CDR3 sequences, 94% seen once. Input material: CD8+ T cells from PBMCs. The origin of the receptors is a human donor in good health.

This rearrangement joins TRBV7-9 to TRBJ1-2; no definite D call. The CDR3 is 18 amino acids. Germline CDR1 is SEHNR and CDR2 is FQNEAQ (reference sequence). Trimming shortened V by 0 bases and J by 2 bases, and 19 bases separated the two germline ends. The CDR3 loop is CASSLAGARPKGNYGYTF. DNA of the CDR3: TGTGCCAGCAGCTTAGCAGGAGCGCGCCCGAAAGGCAACTATGGCTACACCTTC.

The chain joins TRBV7-9 to TRBJ2-1; 12 bases align to TRBD2. The CDR3 sequence is 15 residues long. Germline trimming cut 4 bases from V and 8 bases from J; bases unmatched to any gene: 6. Germline V lookup: CDR1 SEHNR, CDR2 FQNEAQ (reference sequence). The CDR3 loop is CASSSLAGGTDEQFF. In DNA form, the CDR3 reads TGTGCCAGCAGCTCGCTAGCGGGAGGGACCGATGAGCAGTTCTTC.

This rearrangement joins TRBV2 to TRBJ1-1; unclear D gene. Trimming stripped 7 bases from V and 1 base from J, with 4 bases between. Germline V gene sequence: CDR1 SNHLY, CDR2 FYNNEI. The CDR3 extends over 11 amino acids. CDR3 DNA: TGTGCCAGCATCCCGAACACTGAAGCTTTCTTT. This codes for CASIPNTEAFF. Supplemented by reference TRBV2 and TRBJ1-1, the full variable domain reads EPEVTQTPSHQVTQMGQEVILRCVPISNHLYFYWYRQILGQKVEFLVSFYNNEISEKSEIFDDQFSVERPDGSNFTLKIRSTKLEDSAMYFCASIPNTEAFFGQGTRLTVV.

Only a few counts were recorded for this clonotype. The V gene is TRBV4-1, the J gene TRBJ2-5; 7 bases match TRBD2. V trimming: 8 bases; J trimming: 3 bases; junction bases outside the gene matches: 3. The germline gives CDR1 MGHRA, CDR2 YSYEKL. This CDR3 comprises 12 residues. CDR3 residues: CASEGGEETQYF. CDR3 in DNA: TGCGCCAGCGAGGGAGGGGAAGAGACCCAGTACTTC.

The chain has TRBV28 and TRBJ1-5; D is perhaps TRBD1 (6 bases). This CDR3 spans 15 amino acids. Germline assignment: CDR1 MDHEN and CDR2 SYDVKM. The V end was cut by 7 bases, the J end by 3 bases, with 16 bases between. The CDR3 DNA reads as TGTGCCAGCATGTCGGGACAAGATTTCAATCAGCCCCAGCATTTT. Residues: CASMSGQDFNQPQHF.

In this sample, this clonotype turned up once. The rearrangement links TRBV29-1 to TRBJ2-1, with D maybe TRBD1 (5 bases). Germline CDR1 is SQVTM and CDR2 is ANQGSEA. There are 12 residues in the CDR3. Trimming removed 6 bases from V and 4 bases from J, with 10 bases in between. The DNA of the CDR3 is TGCAGCGTGGACACAGTGTACAATGAGCAGTTCTTC. Protein sequence: CSVDTVYNEQFF.

The chain couples TRBV27 to TRBJ2-3; D gene ambiguous. V dropped 6 bases and J dropped 1 base, with 17 bases sitting between them. The germline V gene has CDR1 MNHEY and CDR2 SMNVEV (reference sequence). CDR3 size: 16 residues. CDR3 amino acids: CASSPWAQVGTDTQYF. CDR3 DNA sequence: TGTGCCAGCAGCCCGTGGGCCCAGGTGGGCACAGATACGCAGTATTTT.

V is TRBV15 and J is TRBJ1-1, with unresolved D. Trimming removed 6 bases from V and 1 base from J, with 9 bases in between. The CDR3 extends over 13 amino acids. Germline V gene sequence: CDR1 LNHNV, CDR2 YYDKDF (reference sequence). The CDR3 DNA reads as TGTGCCACCAGGGAATCGGGGAACACTGAAGCTTTCTTT. Protein: CATRESGNTEAFF.

The chain employs TRBV7-8 and TRBJ1-1; the D is unclear. Trimming pared 3 bases from V and 7 bases from J, leaving 12 bases between. CDR1 is SGHVS, CDR2 FQNEAQ, per germline. The CDR3 contains 13 residues. The CDR3 sequence: CASSFLDGYEAFF. CDR3 DNA: TGTGCCAGCAGCTTCCTGGACGGGTATGAAGCTTTCTTT.

This chain connects TRBV29-1 to TRBJ1-1; 8 bases agree with TRBD1. The V gene's germline CDR1 is SQVTM and CDR2 ANQGSEA. J lost 6 bases, V lost 7 bases, and 7 bases had no gene match. This CDR3 comprises 12 residues. This CDR3 is CSATTGGAEAFF. Here the CDR3 DNA reads TGCAGCGCGACCACAGGGGGTGCTGAAGCTTTCTTT.

The rearrangement uses TRBV7-2 and TRBJ2-4, with 8 bases lining up with TRBD2. The J segment lost 7 bases and the V segment lost 4 bases, leaving 12 bases of the junction unmatched. Germline V gives CDR1 SGHTA, CDR2 FQGNSA. CDR3 length: 16 amino acids. The CDR3 DNA reads as TGTGCCAGCAGCTCCAGCGGAGCGGGAGACTCCAACATTCAGTACTTC. This encodes CASSSSGAGDSNIQYF. Full variable domain (remainder filled in from reference TRBV7-2 and TRBJ2-4): GAGVSQSPSNKVTEKGKDVELRCDPISGHTALYWYRQSLGQGLEFLIYFQGNSAPDKSGLPSDRFSAERTGGSVSTLTIQRTQQEDSAVYLCASSSSGAGDSNIQYFGAGTRLSVL.

The V and J genes are TRBV28 and TRBJ1-5, with 9 nucleotides matching TRBD1. Trimming took 10 bases from V and 0 from J; bases not matched to a gene: 7. CDR1 is MDHEN and CDR2 is SYDVKM in the germline V gene. CDR3 length: 15 amino acids. DNA of the CDR3: TGTGCCACCCGGACAGGGGAATATAGCAATCAGCCCCAGCATTTT. It translates to CATRTGEYSNQPQHF.

The chain combines TRBV7-9 with TRBJ1-2, with 8 bases aligning to TRBD1. This CDR3 has 16 residues. V was clipped by 0 bases and J by 4 bases; unmatched bases: 7. Germline values: CDR1 SEHNR, CDR2 FQNEAQ (reference sequence). The CDR3 DNA follows: TGTGCCAGCAGCTTAGCCGAAGCAGGGGGCTTCTATGGCTACACCTTC. Residues: CASSLAEAGGFYGYTF.

V usage is TRBV30 and J usage is TRBJ2-3; D remains unclear. V was clipped by 0 bases and J by 1 base, with 8 bases between them. Germline loops: CDR1 GTSNPN, CDR2 SVGIG (reference sequence). This CDR3 is built from 14 residues. The CDR3 DNA reads as TGTGCCTGGAGTGTAACCTTGGGCACAGATACGCAGTATTTT. Translating gives CAWSVTLGTDTQYF.

This chain uses TRBV18 with TRBJ2-7; D possibly corresponds to TRBD2 (6 bases). V dropped 2 bases and J dropped 3 bases, with 11 bases sitting between them. Germline V gene data show CDR1 as KGHSH and CDR2 as LQKENI. The CDR3 has 14 residues. CDR3: CASSPGAGLYEQYF. As DNA, the CDR3 is TGTGCCAGCTCACCAGGGGCGGGGCTCTACGAGCAGTACTTC.

This clonotype appeared a few times. This chain joins TRBV6-1 and TRBJ2-1; D may be TRBD2 (5 bases). The CDR3 totals 12 residues. The germline V gene has CDR1 MNHNS and CDR2 SASEGT. With 11 bases removed from V and 5 bases from J, the gap between germline ends came to 13 bases. CDR3 residues: CASTGYNNEQFF. DNA of the CDR3: TGTGCCTCTACGGGGTACAACAATGAGCAGTTCTTC.

The rearrangement uses TRBV2 and TRBJ1-4, with D maybe TRBD1 (5 bases). This CDR3 has 16 residues. V lost 6 bases to trimming and J lost 2 bases, with 16 bases between them. Germline V gene sequence: CDR1 SNHLY, CDR2 FYNNEI. The CDR3, as DNA: TGTGCCAGCAGCGACGCAGGGCGAGGGACTAATGAAAAACTGTTTTTT. Protein product: CASSDAGRGTNEKLFF.

The genes are TRBV27 and TRBJ2-7; no firm D call. This CDR3 contains 14 residues. The ends were cut back, 3 bases at V and 3 bases at J, with 12 bases in the middle. CDR1 MNHEY and CDR2 SMNVEV come from the germline V gene (reference sequence). The DNA for the CDR3 is TGTGCCAGCAGTTTCAGGAACAACTACTACGAGCAGTACTTC. This translates into CASSFRNNYYEQYF.

The J gene is TRBJ2-2, the V gene TRBV7-6; the match to TRBD1 covers 7 bases. The CDR3 extends over 15 amino acids. In germline, CDR1 is SGHVS, CDR2 FNYEAQ. The ends lost 4 bases at V and 1 base at J; junction bases unmatched: 3. CDR3 nucleotide sequence: TGTGCCAGCAGCTCGAGGACAGGGAACACCGGGGAGCTGTTTTTT. This sequence encodes CASSSRTGNTGELFF.

The rearrangement joins TRBV9 to TRBJ2-3, with D possibly matching TRBD2 (6 bases). Trimming removed 4 bases from V and 4 bases from J, with 13 bases in between. The CDR3 totals 14 residues. Germline V lookup: CDR1 SGDLS, CDR2 YYNGEE. CDR3 sequence: CASSPRGSPDTQYF. The CDR3 DNA follows: TGTGCCAGCAGCCCCCGGGGGAGCCCAGATACGCAGTATTTT.

The chain combines TRBV25-1 with TRBJ1-2; no clear D gene. The ends were cut back, 4 bases at V and 2 bases at J, with 8 bases in the middle. Germline V CDR1 and CDR2: MGHDK, SYGVNS. This CDR3 contains 13 residues. The CDR3 here is CASSGFGNYGYTF. The CDR3 nucleotides are TGTGCCAGCAGTGGGTTTGGGAACTATGGCTACACCTTC.

The genes are TRBV5-6 and TRBJ2-3; D not resolved. The CDR3 runs to 13 residues. V was cut by 4 bases and J by 2 bases, with 8 bases left in between. Looked up from germline, CDR1 is SGHDT and CDR2 is YYEEEE. The CDR3 coding sequence is TGTGCCAGCAGCCCGGAAAACACAGATACGCAGTATTTT. This encodes CASSPENTDTQYF.

In DNA, the CDR3 is TGTGCCAGCAGCTCCGGGACTAGCGGAGAGAACACCGGGGAGCTGTTTTTT. Its translation is CASSSGTSGENTGELFF. This chain uses TRBV13 with TRBJ2-2, with 11 nucleotides matching TRBD2. The CDR3 totals 17 residues. The J segment lost 1 base and the V segment lost 4 bases, leaving 5 bases of the junction unmatched. Per the germline V gene, CDR1 is PRHDT and CDR2 is FYEKMQ (reference sequence). Complete variable domain (other parts from reference TRBV13 and TRBJ2-2): AAGVIQSPRHLIKEKRETATLKCYPIPRHDTVYWYQQGPGQDPQFLISFYEKMQSDKGSIPDRFSAQQFSDYHSELNMSSLELGDSALYFCASSSGTSGENTGELFFGEGSRLTVL.

DNA of the CDR3: TGTGCCAGCTCCTCCCCGGGACGCAGGAGCTCCTACGAGCAGTACTTC. Translating gives CASSSPGRRSSYEQYF. The J gene is TRBJ2-7, the V gene TRBV7-9; TRBD1 or TRBD2 may be the D gene (5 bases each). The CDR3 loop spans 16 amino acids. The V gene lost 8 bases and the J gene lost 0 bases, with 20 bases spanning the gap. CDR1 and CDR2 from the germline V gene are SEHNR and FQNEAQ (reference sequence).

The count of this clonotype is one. The CDR3 coding sequence is TGTGCCAGCAGCGTAGCTAGTACAGGGGGTAACTATGGCTACACCTTC. This translates into CASSVASTGGNYGYTF. The chain recombines TRBV9 with TRBJ1-2; 8 bases fit TRBD1. The CDR3 extends over 16 amino acids. The junction had 5 bases not matched to a gene; V was cut back by 0 bases and J by 1 base. Germline assignment: CDR1 SGDLS and CDR2 YYNGEE.

The chain carries TRBV6-5 and TRBJ1-1; tentatively, D is TRBD1 (5 bases). Germline V gives CDR1 MNHEY, CDR2 SVGAGI. Trimming took 7 bases from V and 4 from J, leaving 16 bases between them. The CDR3 sequence is 14 residues long. The CDR3 loop is CASTIRGGFTEAFF. As DNA, the CDR3 is TGTGCCAGCACCATAAGGGGAGGGTTCACTGAAGCTTTCTTT.

The chain recombines TRBV7-9 with TRBJ2-1; 7 bases match TRBD2. The CDR3 sequence is 12 residues long. Germline V gives CDR1 SEHNR, CDR2 FQNEAQ (reference sequence). The V gene end was trimmed by 5 bases and the J gene end by 12 bases; junction bases not matched to a gene: 7. The CDR3 coding sequence is TGTGCCAGCAGCCCAACTAGCGTTTGGCAGTTCTTC. Translated: CASSPTSVWQFF.

V gene TRBV13 combines with J gene TRBJ2-3, with 7 bases identical to TRBD2. CDR1 is PRHDT and CDR2 is FYEKMQ in the germline V gene (reference sequence). Trimming removed 3 bases from V and 5 bases from J; junction bases left unmatched: 11. The CDR3 extends over 16 amino acids. This CDR3 reads CASSLLAGEAIDTQYF. Written as DNA, the CDR3 is TGTGCCAGCAGCTTGCTGGCGGGAGAAGCGATAGATACGCAGTATTTT. The whole variable domain, remainder taken from reference TRBV13 and TRBJ2-3, is AAGVIQSPRHLIKEKRETATLKCYPIPRHDTVYWYQQGPGQDPQFLISFYEKMQSDKGSIPDRFSAQQFSDYHSELNMSSLELGDSALYFCASSLLAGEAIDTQYFGPGTRLTVL.